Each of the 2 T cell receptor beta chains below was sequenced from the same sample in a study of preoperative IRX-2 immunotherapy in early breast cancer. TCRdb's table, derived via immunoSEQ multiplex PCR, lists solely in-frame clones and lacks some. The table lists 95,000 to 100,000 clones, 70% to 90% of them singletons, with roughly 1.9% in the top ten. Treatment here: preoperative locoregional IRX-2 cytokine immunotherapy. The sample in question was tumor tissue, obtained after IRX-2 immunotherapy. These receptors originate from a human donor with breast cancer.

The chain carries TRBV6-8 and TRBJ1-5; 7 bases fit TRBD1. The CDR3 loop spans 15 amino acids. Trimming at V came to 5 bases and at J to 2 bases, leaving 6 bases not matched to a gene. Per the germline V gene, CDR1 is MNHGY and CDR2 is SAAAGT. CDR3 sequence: CASSPSDRGNQPQHF. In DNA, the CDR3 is TGTGCCAGCAGTCCTTCCGACAGGGGCAATCAGCCCCAGCATTTT.

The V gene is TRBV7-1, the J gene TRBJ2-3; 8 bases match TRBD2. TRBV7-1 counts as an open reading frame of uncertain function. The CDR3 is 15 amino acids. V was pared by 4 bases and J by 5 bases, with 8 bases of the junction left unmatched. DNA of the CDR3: TGTGCCAGCAGCTTTAGCGGGAAGGGAGGAGATACGCAGTATTTT. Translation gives CASSFSGKGGDTQYF.